This T cell receptor beta chain was identified during a study of radiotherapy plus CTLA-4 blockade in lung cancer. In the study overall: Of all patients, approximately 17% responded objectively and approximately 31% showed disease control.

This table comes from immunoSEQ multiplex PCR, and its TCRdb copy is limited to in-frame clones, with some not included. The data contain 70,000 to 90,000 clones, about 78% of them singletons. Overall study results and limits: Peripheral blood showed expansion of tumor-derived TCR clones after radiotherapy and ipilimumab. Interferon-beta, together with early blood T cell clone dynamics, reportedly best predicted response.

Trimming at V came to 4 bases and at J to 6 bases, leaving 15 bases not matched to a gene. The CDR3 sequence is 17 residues long. Germline V gives CDR1 ENHRY, CDR2 SYGVKD. For this clone: Its specificity is unknown.

J is TRBJ2-3 and V is TRBV10-3; 8 nucleotides align to TRBD2. This clonotype was obtained from a human donor with non-small cell lung cancer whose response to radiotherapy plus ipilimumab could not be evaluated. Some clones in this sample may be carry-over from other donors' samples. The specimen comprised peripheral blood, sampled from a patient treated with radiotherapy plus ipilimumab. The CDR3 nucleotides are TGTGCCATCAGTGCCACGACTAGCGAAGTCCATGGGGATACGCAGTATTTT. This gives the protein CAISATTSEVHGDTQYF.